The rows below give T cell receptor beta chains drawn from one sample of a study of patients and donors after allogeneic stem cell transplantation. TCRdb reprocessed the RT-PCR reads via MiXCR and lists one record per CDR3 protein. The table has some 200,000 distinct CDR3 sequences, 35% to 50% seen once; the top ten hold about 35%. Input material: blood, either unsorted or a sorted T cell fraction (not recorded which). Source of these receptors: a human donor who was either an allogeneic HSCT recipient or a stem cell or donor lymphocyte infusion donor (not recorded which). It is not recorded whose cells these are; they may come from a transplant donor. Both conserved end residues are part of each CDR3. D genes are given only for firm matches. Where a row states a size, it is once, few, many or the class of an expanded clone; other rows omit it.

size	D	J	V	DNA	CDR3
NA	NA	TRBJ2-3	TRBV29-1	TGCAGCGTTGTGGGGCAGGGTTCCACGGATACGCAGTATTTT	CSVVGQGSTDTQYF
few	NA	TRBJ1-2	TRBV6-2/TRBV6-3	TGTGCCAGCAGTGAGGATACCGGGATGATCTATGGCTACACCTTC	CASSEDTGMIYGYTF
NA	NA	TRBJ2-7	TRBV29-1	TGCAGCGTTGAGAAAAACAACCCGGTCCCCTACGAGCAGTACTTC	CSVEKNNPVPYEQYF
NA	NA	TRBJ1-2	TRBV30	TGTGCCTGGAGGTCGGCCAGAGTCTATGGCTACACCTTC	CAWRSARVYGYTF
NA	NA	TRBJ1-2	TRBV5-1	TGCGCCAGCAGCTTGCCGCAGTCGGATAACTATGGCTACACCTTC	CASSLPQSDNYGYTF
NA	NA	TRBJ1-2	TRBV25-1	TGTGCCAGCAGTGAAATGACAGATGGCTACACCTTC	CASSEMTDGYTF
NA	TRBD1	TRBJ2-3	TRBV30	TGTGCCTGGAGCCCAGGACAGGGACTAGATACGCAGTATTTT	CAWSPGQGLDTQYF
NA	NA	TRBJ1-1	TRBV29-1	TGCAGCGCCATGAACACTGAAGCTTTCTTT	CSAMNTEAFF
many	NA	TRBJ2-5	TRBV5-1	TGCGCCAGCAGCTCCGGGTTCACCCAAGAGACCCAGTACTTC	CASSSGFTQETQYF
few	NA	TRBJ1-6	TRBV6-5	TGTGCCAGCAGGCCCACTAATTCACCCCTCCACTTT	CASRPTNSPLHF
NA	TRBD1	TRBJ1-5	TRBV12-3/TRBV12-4	TGTGCCAGCTTTAACCCGGACAGGGTTATTTGGCCCCAGCATTTT	CASFNPDRVIWPQHF
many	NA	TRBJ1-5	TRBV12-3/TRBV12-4	TGTGCCAGCAGTTTCCCCGCTCTCGGGCCCCAGCATTTT	CASSFPALGPQHF
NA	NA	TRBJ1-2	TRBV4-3	TGCGCCAGCAGCCAAGGAGGGGGGAGCGGCTACACCTTC	CASSQGGGSGYTF
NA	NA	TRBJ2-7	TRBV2	TGTGCCACCACTAACCAGGTCCCCTCCGAGCAGTACTTC	CATTNQVPSEQYF
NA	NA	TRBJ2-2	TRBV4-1	TGCGCCAGCAGCCTTCAACCGGGGGAGACCGGGGAGCTGTTTTTT	CASSLQPGETGELFF
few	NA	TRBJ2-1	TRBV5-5	TGTGCCAGCAGCTTGAGGGGCCAGGGTGACTACAATGAGCAGTTCTTC	CASSLRGQGDYNEQFF
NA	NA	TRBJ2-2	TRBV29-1	TGCAGCGTTGGCGGGGTCAAAAGGAACACCGGGGAGCTGTTTTTT	CSVGGVKRNTGELFF
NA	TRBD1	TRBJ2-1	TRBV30	TGTGCCTTCTCCTCTCCTTGGACAGGGGGAACTAGCGATGAGCAGTTCTTC	CAFSSPWTGGTSDEQFF
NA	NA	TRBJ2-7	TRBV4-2	TGTGCCAGCAGCCAAGATTTTCCAGATTCCTACGAGCAGTACTTC	CASSQDFPDSYEQYF
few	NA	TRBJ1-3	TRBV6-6	TGTGCCAGCAGTTACGTCCGGATAGAAGCAGCCTCTGGAAACACCATATATTTT	CASSYVRIEAASGNTIYF
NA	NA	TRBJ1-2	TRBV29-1	TGCAGCGTTGAAGACCGAGTCAACTATGGCTACACCTTC	CSVEDRVNYGYTF
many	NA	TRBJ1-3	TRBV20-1	TGCAGTGCTAGAGAAAATACGGGGCGCAAACCCTCTGGAAACACCATATATTTT	CSARENTGRKPSGNTIYF
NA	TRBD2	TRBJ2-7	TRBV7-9	TGTGCCAGCAGCTCCGCCCCGACTAGCCAGTACTTC	CASSSAPTSQYF
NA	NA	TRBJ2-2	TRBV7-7	TGTGCTAGCGGACTGCGTGAAACCGGGGAGCTGTTTTTT	CASGLRETGELFF
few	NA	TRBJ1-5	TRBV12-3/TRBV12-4	TGTGCCAGCACCACGGGGGGGGGACATCGGCCCCAGCATTTT	CASTTGGGHRPQHF
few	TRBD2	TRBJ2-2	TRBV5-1	TGCGCCAGCAGCTTGGAGGGTAGCGGGAGTAATCGGGACACCGGGGAGCTGTTTTTT	CASSLEGSGSNRDTGELFF
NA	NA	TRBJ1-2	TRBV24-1	TGTGCCACCAGTGAGGCAGGGACCGACAACTATGGCTACACCTTC	CATSEAGTDNYGYTF
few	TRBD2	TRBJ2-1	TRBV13	TGTGCCAGCAGCTTACGCCCCAACCCAGCGGGACTAGTGGATGAGCAGTTCTTC	CASSLRPNPAGLVDEQFF
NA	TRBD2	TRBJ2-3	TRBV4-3	TGCGCCAGCGGGACTAGCGGGGCCCTCACAGATACGCAGTATTTT	CASGTSGALTDTQYF
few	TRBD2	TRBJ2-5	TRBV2	TGTGCCAGCAGTCAAGGTGGACTAGCAGGGATGGAGACCCAGTACTTC	CASSQGGLAGMETQYF
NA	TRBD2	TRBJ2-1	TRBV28	TGTGCCAGCACACCCCGGGGAGGGACTCCTCCTACAGAAAATGAGCAGTTCTTC	CASTPRGGTPPTENEQFF